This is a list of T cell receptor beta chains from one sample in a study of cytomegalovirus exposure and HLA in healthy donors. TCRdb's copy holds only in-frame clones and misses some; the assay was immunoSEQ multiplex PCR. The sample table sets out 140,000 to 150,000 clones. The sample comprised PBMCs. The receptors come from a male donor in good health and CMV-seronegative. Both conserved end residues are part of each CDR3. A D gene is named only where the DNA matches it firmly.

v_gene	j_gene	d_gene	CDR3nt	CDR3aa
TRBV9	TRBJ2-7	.	TGTGCCAGCAGCGTAGGTCCCGAAGTCGGTGAGCAGTACTTC	CASSVGPEVGEQYF
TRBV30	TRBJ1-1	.	TGTGCCTGGGCGGAAGGTAACACTGAAGCTTTCTTT	CAWAEGNTEAFF
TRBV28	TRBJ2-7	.	TGTGCCAGCAGTTTGGAGGACGAGCAGTACTTC	CASSLEDEQYF
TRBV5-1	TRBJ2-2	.	TGCGCCAGCAGCTTGGGGCGGGGCGCGGACACCGGGGAGCTGTTTTTT	CASSLGRGADTGELFF
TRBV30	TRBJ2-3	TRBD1	TGTGCCCGCCGGGACAGTAGCACAGATACGCAGTATTTT	CARRDSSTDTQYF
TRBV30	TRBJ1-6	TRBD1	TGTGCCTGGAGTTACCCGACAGGGAGGAACTCACCCCTCCACTTT	CAWSYPTGRNSPLHF
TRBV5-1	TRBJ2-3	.	TGCGCCAGCAGCTCCTCCCTTAGTAAGAACACAGATACGCAGTATTTT	CASSSSLSKNTDTQYF
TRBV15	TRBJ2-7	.	TGTGCCACCAGCAGAGATCGCTACGAGCAGTACTTC	CATSRDRYEQYF
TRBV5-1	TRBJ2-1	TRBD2	TGCGCCAGCAGCTTTAGCGGGAGGGCCGGGAATGAGCAGTTCTTC	CASSFSGRAGNEQFF
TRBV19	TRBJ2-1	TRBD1	TGTGCCAGTAGTAGGGACAGGGCCGTCGTTCGAGGAGAGCAGTTCTTC	CASSRDRAVVRGEQFF
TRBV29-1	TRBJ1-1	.	TGCAGCGTTGTAAGGGGGTCTGAAGCTTTCTTT	CSVVRGSEAFF
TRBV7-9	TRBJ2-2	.	TGTGCCAGCAGCTTAAGGGGGGGCACCGGGGAGCTGTTTTTT	CASSLRGGTGELFF
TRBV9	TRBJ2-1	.	TGTGCCAGCAGCACATGGACAGCCGCTAATGAGCAGTTCTTC	CASSTWTAANEQFF
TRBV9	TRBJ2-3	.	TGTGCCAGCAGCTTCTGGACAGCTTCAGATACGCAGTATTTT	CASSFWTASDTQYF
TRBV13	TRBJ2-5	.	TGTGCCAGCAGCTTAGACCAGGAGGGGACCCAGTACTTC	CASSLDQEGTQYF
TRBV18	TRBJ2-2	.	TGTGCCAGCTCACGAGGGCAGGTTGCGAACACCGGGGAGCTGTTTTTT	CASSRGQVANTGELFF
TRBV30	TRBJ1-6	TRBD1	TGTGCCTGTCCGGGACAGAATAATTCACCCCTCCACTTT	CACPGQNNSPLHF
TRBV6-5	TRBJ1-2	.	TGTGCCAGCCGACCACAGGAGATCTATGGCTACACCTTC	CASRPQEIYGYTF
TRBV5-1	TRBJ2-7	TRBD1	TGCGCCAGCAGCCGGGGCGGTGGGACAGCCTACGAGCAGTACTTC	CASSRGGGTAYEQYF
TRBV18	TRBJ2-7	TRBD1	TGTGCCAGCTCACCATTGGGGACAGGAATTCCTTACGAGCAGTACTTC	CASSPLGTGIPYEQYF
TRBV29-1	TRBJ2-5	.	TGCAGCGTTGACGGCGACCAGGGGGAGACCCAGTACTTC	CSVDGDQGETQYF
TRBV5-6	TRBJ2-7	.	TGTGCCAGCAGCTTTGATGAGGGGACAACCTACGAGCAGTACTTC	CASSFDEGTTYEQYF
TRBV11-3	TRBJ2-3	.	TGTGCCAGCAGCTCCCGCACCTATCCAGATACGCAGTATTTT	CASSSRTYPDTQYF
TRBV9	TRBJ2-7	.	TGTGCCAGCAGCCAGGCAGGGGACGAGCAGTACTTC	CASSQAGDEQYF
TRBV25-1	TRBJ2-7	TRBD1	TGTGCCAGCAGTTCCGACCTAGGGGGCTTTTACGAGCAGTACTTC	CASSSDLGGFYEQYF
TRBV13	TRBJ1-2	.	TGTGCCAGCAGATCCCGGGCAGGGGATTACTATGGCTACACCTTC	CASRSRAGDYYGYTF
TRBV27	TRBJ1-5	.	TGTGCCAGCAGTTTTCTAGGGGATAGCAATCAGCCCCAGCATTTT	CASSFLGDSNQPQHF
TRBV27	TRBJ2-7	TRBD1	TGTGCCAGCAGACAAGAAGTATGGGGACAGGGGATTACCTACGAGCAGTACTTC	CASRQEVWGQGITYEQYF
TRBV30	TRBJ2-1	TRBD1	TGTGCCAGCGACCTAGGACAGGGTTTCAAGTTCTTC	CASDLGQGFKFF
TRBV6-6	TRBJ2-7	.	TGTGCCAGCAGTTACACCGGGGAACCCTACTACGAGCAGTACTTC	CASSYTGEPYYEQYF
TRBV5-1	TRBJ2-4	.	TGCGCCAGCAGCTTGGAATTAAGCGGCATTCAGTACTTC	CASSLELSGIQYF
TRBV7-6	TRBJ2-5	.	TGTGCCAGCAGCTTAGGAGTAGGGGGGGAAGAGACCCAGTACTTC	CASSLGVGGEETQYF
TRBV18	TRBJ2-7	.	TGTGCCAGCTCATCTAGTGAGGCCTACGAGCAGTACTTC	CASSSSEAYEQYF
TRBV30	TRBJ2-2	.	TGTGCCTGGAGTGTACTCGCGACGAACACCGGGGAGCTGTTTTTT	CAWSVLATNTGELFF
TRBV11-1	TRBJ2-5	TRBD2	TGTGCCAGCAGCAAGAGGCTAGCGGGAGAGACCCAGTACTTC	CASSKRLAGETQYF
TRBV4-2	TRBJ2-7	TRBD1	TGTGCCAGCAGCCGGACCGGGACAGCCGACACCTACGAGCAGTACTTC	CASSRTGTADTYEQYF
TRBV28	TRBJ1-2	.	TGTGCCAGCAGTTTAGCAGGGGTTTATGGCTACACCTTC	CASSLAGVYGYTF
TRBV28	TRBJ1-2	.	TGTGCCAGCACCGACCCCGGGGGGAACTATGGCTACACCTTC	CASTDPGGNYGYTF
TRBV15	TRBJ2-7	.	TGTGCCACCAGCCGGGCCCGGGGGGCCGAGCAGTACTTC	CATSRARGAEQYF
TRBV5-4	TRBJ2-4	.	TGTGCCAGCAGCAGCCCCCAGGGCGTTAATGCCAAAAACATTCAGTACTTC	CASSSPQGVNAKNIQYF
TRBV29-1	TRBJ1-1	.	TGCAGCGTTGACGGGGGGGAGAACACTGAAGCTTTCTTT	CSVDGGENTEAFF
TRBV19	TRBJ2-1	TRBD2	TGTGCCACCGGGGGGCGGGAGGATAGAAACGGTGAGCAGTTCTTC	CATGGREDRNGEQFF
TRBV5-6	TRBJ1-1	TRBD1	TGTGCCAGCAGCGACTACAGGGGGCAGATGAACACTGAAGCTTTCTTT	CASSDYRGQMNTEAFF
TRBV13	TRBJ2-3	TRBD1	TGTGCCAGCAGGACCGGGACAGTGTACCCCGATACGCAGTATTTT	CASRTGTVYPDTQYF
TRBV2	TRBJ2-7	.	TGTGCCAGCAGGTGGGGACACTCCTACGAGCAGTACTTC	CASRWGHSYEQYF
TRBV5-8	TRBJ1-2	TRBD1	TGTGCCAGCAGCTTGGAAGGACAGGGCTCCTTC	CASSLEGQGSF
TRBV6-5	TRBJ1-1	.	TGTGCCAGCAGTTCACAGGGTTGGGACACTGAAGCTTTCTTT	CASSSQGWDTEAFF
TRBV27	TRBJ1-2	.	TGTGCCAGCAGTACGGCAGGGTTCTATGGCTACACCTTC	CASSTAGFYGYTF